Listed below are T cell receptor beta chains from one sample, sequenced in a study of blood T cell repertoires in COVID-19. Libraries were prepared by immunoSEQ multiplex PCR; TCRdb keeps only in-frame clonotypes and omits some of them. This table holds 300,000 or so clones, about 90% found once. The material sequenced was PBMCs or T cells enriched from blood (not recorded which). The receptors come from a woman aged 30 to 39 who had recovered from COVID-19. CDR3s include the opening cysteine and the closing phenylalanine or tryptophan. D genes are given only for firm matches. Clone size is given for some rows only: seen once, a few or many times, or a class if the clone is expanded.

-	TRBV12-5	-	TRBJ1-1	CASGLGQPNTEAFF	TGTGCTAGTGGTTTGGGACAGCCGAACACTGAAGCTTTCTTT
TRBD2	TRBV10-3	-	TRBJ2-3	CAISLAGEADTQYF	TGTGCCATCAGTTTAGCGGGGGAGGCAGATACGCAGTATTTT
-	TRBV30	-	TRBJ1-1	CAWDRGGTEAFF	TGTGCCTGGGATAGGGGGGGAACTGAAGCTTTCTTT
-	TRBV6-1	-	TRBJ1-4	CASSEGGTGLGEKLFF	TGTGCCAGCAGTGAAGGTGGAACAGGGTTGGGTGAAAAACTGTTTTTT
-	TRBV19	-	TRBJ2-5	CASSIGDIGETQYF	TGTGCCAGTAGTATAGGGGACATCGGCGAGACCCAGTACTTC
-	TRBV18	-	TRBJ2-1	CASSRSGSNEQFF	TGTGCCAGCTCACGCTCAGGGTCCAATGAGCAGTTCTTC
-	TRBV25-1	-	TRBJ2-7	CASTQASGDYEQYF	TGTGCCAGCACCCAAGCCTCCGGGGACTACGAGCAGTACTTC
TRBD2	TRBV29-1	-	TRBJ2-3	CSVDGTSGGVDTQYF	TGCAGCGTTGATGGGACTAGCGGGGGGGTTGATACGCAGTATTTT
-	TRBV7-8	-	TRBJ1-2	CASSLFGTTNYGYTF	TGTGCCAGCAGCTTATTTGGGACTACCAACTATGGCTACACCTTC
TRBD1	TRBV4-1	-	TRBJ1-2	CASSPTGAVSYGYTF	TGCGCCAGCAGCCCGACAGGGGCGGTGAGCTATGGCTACACCTTC
-	TRBV5-1	-	TRBJ1-3	CASSPDPTAGGSGNTIYF	TGCGCCAGCAGCCCGGACCCGACAGCGGGGGGCTCTGGAAACACCATATATTTT
-	TRBV19	-	TRBJ1-4	CASSMFGDFATNEKLFF	TGTGCCAGTAGTATGTTCGGAGACTTTGCAACTAATGAAAAACTGTTTTTT
-	TRBV7-8	-	TRBJ1-1	CASSLVTGIGTEAFF	TGTGCCAGCAGCTTAGTAACAGGTATAGGAACTGAAGCTTTCTTT
TRBD2	TRBV28	-	TRBJ2-2	CASSFLAGAGELFF	TGTGCCAGCAGTTTCCTAGCGGGGGCCGGGGAGCTGTTTTTT
TRBD1	TRBV7-8	-	TRBJ1-3	CASSLLPRQGSGNTIYF	TGTGCCAGCAGCTTACTTCCCCGACAGGGCTCTGGAAACACCATATATTTT
-	TRBV5-1	-	TRBJ1-2	CASAPLFRGNYGYTF	TGCGCCAGCGCCCCCCTTTTTAGGGGGAACTATGGCTACACCTTC
-	TRBV28	-	TRBJ2-3	CASSFASTDTQYF	TGTGCCAGCAGTTTTGCCAGCACAGATACGCAATATTTT
TRBD1	TRBV6-5	-	TRBJ1-2	CASRRTGGASGYTF	TGTGCCAGCAGGAGGACAGGGGGCGCCTCCGGCTACACCTTC
-	TRBV29-1	-	TRBJ1-2	CSAGVTNYGYTF	TGCAGTGCCGGGGTTACTAACTATGGCTACACCTTC
TRBD2	TRBV7-9	-	TRBJ2-2	CASSLPRGGRTGELFF	TGTGCCAGCAGCTTACCCCGGGGGGGCCGCACCGGGGAGCTGTTTTTT
TRBD2	TRBV5-4	once	TRBJ2-7	CASSLTGTRNEQYF	TGTGCCAGCAGCTTAACCGGGACTAGAAACGAGCAGTACTTC
-	TRBV7-8	-	TRBJ2-7	CASRETLYEQYF	TGTGCCAGCCGGGAGACCCTCTACGAGCAGTACTTC
-	TRBV7-2	-	TRBJ1-4	CASSRGAVRNEKLFF	TGTGCCAGCAGCCGCGGAGCGGTACGAAATGAAAAACTGTTTTTT
-	TRBV25-1	-	TRBJ2-1	CASSTLGDEQFF	TGTGCCAGCAGTACCCTCGGGGATGAGCAGTTCTTC
-	TRBV5-5	-	TRBJ2-2	CASSLIAGGNTGELFF	TGTGCCAGCAGTCTTATTGCAGGAGGGAACACCGGGGAGCTGTTTTTT
-	TRBV3-1/TRBV3-2	-	TRBJ2-5	CASSHKQETQYF	TGTGCCAGCAGCCACAAACAAGAGACCCAGTACTTC
TRBD1	TRBV27	-	TRBJ1-2	CASSQDRERNYGYTF	TGTGCCAGCAGCCAGGACAGGGAGCGTAACTATGGCTACACCTTC
TRBD1	TRBV5-4	-	TRBJ1-3	CASRQGAGNTIYF	TGTGCCAGCAGACAGGGGGCTGGAAACACCATATATTTT